The TCR beta chain described here comes from a study of post-analysis software for immune sequencing data (dated by TCRdb to about 2015). In the study overall: Relapsing-remitting, secondary progressive and progressive-relapsing multiple sclerosis were recorded as disease courses, and subtype annotation was lacking for some patients. A subset of samples was prepared in parallel using single-end sample barcoding, then pooled and co-amplified after Illumina adapter ligation. The patient repertoires were set against 11 previously published healthy control repertoires from donors whose ages ranged from about 6 to 26 years. The paper as a whole reports these results and caveats: Normalized Chao1 diversity was significantly lower in multiple sclerosis patients than controls, suggesting substantial peripheral T-cell clonal expansion. The control group was slightly older than the multiple sclerosis patient group. When samples were clustered directly using the F measure, samples prepared in the same batch co-clustered strongly, which prompted a batch-effect correction.

The library relied on PCR. Sequenced on an Illumina HiSeq 2500. Unique molecular identifiers were incorporated into TCR beta cDNA libraries to reduce PCR and sequencing biases. Approximately 500,000 cDNA molecules were obtained per 1 to 10 million input T cells, so each molecule approximated one T cell. The patient libraries were prepared and sequenced using the same protocol as the earlier healthy control dataset. Samples belonging to the same batch were prepared together, multiplexed and sequenced on a shared HiSeq lane. Regarding the original processing steps: MIGEC handled the raw barcoded reads, throwing out single-read molecular identifier groups before consensus assembly and CDR3 extraction. VDJtools was used for post-analysis of the clonotype tables, with diversity normalized by down-sampling every dataset to the smallest sample size. In repertoire overlap clustering, CDR3 amino acid sequences, but not nucleotide sequences, were matched to correct batch-related cross-sample contamination. TCRdb applied fastp at Q25 and MiXCR to the public reads, then kept only in-frame beta chains. Each CDR3 protein gets just one entry, which takes the most common genes and DNA from the rows behind it. The authors' filters were not applied to this entry. Counted in this sample were approximately 180,000 distinct CDR3 sequences; about 29% of them appeared once. The ten largest make up about 1.6% of the sample.

To demonstrate the VDJtools post-analysis software, the study profiled TCR beta repertoires from the peripheral blood of about a dozen young patients with multiple sclerosis. The multiple sclerosis patients were children and adolescents between roughly 6 and 16 years of age. Details on this clonotype: The antigen it recognizes is unknown. No base quality values were provided; no much bigger clone lies one nucleotide off.

The receptor was derived from a girl aged 5-17 years with multiple sclerosis. What was sequenced was blood.

This receptor has the CDR3 CACGLPFGSSYEQYF. The DNA sequence is as follows: TGTGCCTGCGGTCTACCTTTCGGGTCCTCCTACGAGCAGTACTTC. The chain joins TRBV12-3 or TRBV12-4 to TRBJ2-7, with no D gene named confidently. Cut back by 11 bases and 0 bases, the V and J ends lie 20 bases apart. The CDR3, from cysteine to phenylalanine, totals 15 residues. Solely the CDR3 DNA is kept, with 45 bases framed from the first base.